This TCR beta chain was sequenced during a study of T cell responses to AZD1222 COVID-19 vaccine. Overall study context: Second-dose timings of about 4 or about 12 weeks were pooled. Study conclusions and caveats: Baseline seropositivity occurred in only a handful of AZD1222 recipients.

The protocol was immunoSEQ multiplex PCR, while the TCRdb copy is restricted to in-frame clones and leaves out a portion. The sample lists about 180,000 clones; approximately 91% were seen once. This clone was seen once. Its specificity is unknown. The material sequenced was peripheral blood, taken on day 0 of AZD1222 vaccination. This TCR was sampled from an adult in good health.

The CDR3 DNA sequence: TGTGCCAGCAGTGAAATTCGGGGATCGAACACCGGGGAGCTGTTTTTT. This codes for CASSEIRGSNTGELFF. The chain recombines TRBV6-1 with TRBJ2-2, with D maybe TRBD2 (5 bases). The ends were cut back, 2 bases at V and 0 bases at J, with 10 bases in the middle. Germline V gene data show CDR1 as MNHNS and CDR2 as SASEGT. The CDR3 spans 16 residues.